This T cell receptor (beta chain) comes out of a study of cytomegalovirus exposure and HLA in healthy donors. Findings of the study overall: Cytomegalovirus association was listed for 150 to 200 TCR beta chains. An analysis done earlier found most TCR beta V segments productive about 90% or about 30% of the time. As a later analysis revealed, most CMV-associated TCR beta chains appeared HLA-restricted. V- and J-gene trimming of TCR beta was linked (in a later analysis) to a missense DCLRE1C variant.

On this clone itself: Its antigen is not known.

The CDR3 loop spans 14 amino acids. The germline gives CDR1 MDHEN, CDR2 SYDVKM. V lost 11 bases to trimming and J lost 5 bases; unmatched junction nucleotides: 9. The PCR had 60 Vbeta and 13 Jbeta primers. Method: immunoSEQ multiplex PCR; TCRdb's copy keeps in-frame clones and lacks some. This repertoire shows 40,000 to 45,000 clones, 45% to 65% found once; its top ten account for 9% to 13%. The sample was PBMCs. The source of this sequence is a human donor in good health. This sequence joins TRBV28 and TRBJ1-1; TRBD1 agrees at 12 bases. CDR3: CAGCGTGGKTEAFF. In DNA form, the CDR3 reads TGTGCCGGATGCGGGACAGGGGGCAAAACTGAAGCTTTCTTT.